Below are 28 T cell receptor beta chains sequenced from a single sample in a study of blood T cell repertoires in COVID-19. TCRdb's copy holds only in-frame clones and misses some; the assay was immunoSEQ multiplex PCR. Of approximately 120,000 clones in the sample, 75% to 90% were seen once. The sample consisted of peripheral blood. These receptors were obtained from a woman aged 55-70 years with acute or convalescent COVID-19.

The chain has TRBV29-1 and TRBJ1-5; TRBD1 might be the D (5 bases). CDR3 length equals 19 residues. Germline loops: CDR1 SQVTM, CDR2 ANQGSEA. For the CDR3, the DNA is TGCAGAGCAACAGGTAAGGTCCACTTCAACCCGTATAGCAATCAGCCCCAGCATTTT. Translation gives CRATGKVHFNPYSNQPQHF. Supplemented by reference TRBV29-1 and TRBJ1-5, the full variable domain reads SAVISQKPSRDICQRGTSLTIQCQVDSQVTMMFWYRQQPGQSLTLIATANQGSEATYESGFVIDKFPISRPNLTFSTLTVSNMSPEDSSIYLCRATGKVHFNPYSNQPQHFGDGTRLSIL.

The chain links TRBV27 to TRBJ1-1, with TRBD1 as a possible D gene (5 bases). V was shortened by 6 bases and J by 4 bases, with 15 bases between the two germline ends. CDR3 length: 14 residues. Germline V gene lookup returns CDR1 MNHEY and CDR2 SMNVEV (reference sequence). The CDR3 is CASRPGSSPTEAFF. As DNA, the CDR3 is TGTGCCAGCAGGCCAGGGTCGTCTCCCACTGAAGCTTTCTTT.

The V call is TRBV5-1, the J call TRBJ1-1; 8 positions match TRBD1. J was trimmed by 7 bases and V by 7 bases; bases with no gene match: 9. The CDR3 covers 13 residues. CDR1 SGHRS and CDR2 YFSETQ come from the germline V gene. The CDR3 nucleotides are TGCGCCAGCGGGACGCAGGGGGCTGGTGAAGCTTTCTTT. This encodes CASGTQGAGEAFF.

This clone was seen a single time. The V and J genes are TRBV19 and TRBJ1-2, with 10 bases fitting TRBD1. Germline trimming cut 3 bases from V and 8 bases from J; bases unmatched to any gene: 9. The CDR3 covers 15 residues. Germline V CDR1 and CDR2: LNHDA, SQIVND (reference sequence). CDR3 region: CASSIPGTGVVGYTF. The CDR3 region has the DNA TGTGCCAGTAGTATCCCCGGGACAGGGGTTGTGGGCTACACCTTC.

The rearrangement uses TRBV6-5 and TRBJ2-2; weak D call: TRBD2 (6 bases). V gave up 7 bases and J gave up 2 bases, with 14 bases separating them. CDR1 and CDR2 (germline): MNHEY, SVGAGI. The length of the CDR3 is 15 residues. The CDR3 nucleotides read TGTGCCAGCACCCTAGGAGGGCTAAACACCGGGGAGCTGTTTTTT. This sequence encodes CASTLGGLNTGELFF.

The V and J genes are TRBV9 and TRBJ2-1, with D perhaps TRBD1 (6 bases). Germline CDR1 and CDR2: SGDLS and YYNGEE. The CDR3 has 15 amino acids. Trimming removed 0 bases from V and 4 bases from J, with 11 bases in between. The CDR3 DNA follows: TGTGCCAGCAGCGTAGGGAGAGGACAGTACAATGAGCAGTTCTTC. Its translation is CASSVGRGQYNEQFF.

The V gene is TRBV11-3, the J gene TRBJ2-1, with a possible D match to TRBD2 (7 bases). Germline CDR1 is SGHNT and CDR2 is YENEEA. Trimming took off 1 base at V and 9 bases at J, with 22 bases between the two ends. The CDR3 is 17 residues long. CDR3: CASSLGWGGHRGFEQFF. The CDR3, as DNA: TGTGCCAGCAGCTTAGGTTGGGGGGGACACCGAGGGTTTGAGCAGTTCTTC. The full variable domain, in which reference TRBV11-3 and TRBJ2-1 provide the parts outside the CDR3, is EAGVVQSPRYKIIEKKQPVAFWCNPISGHNTLYWYLQNLGQGPELLIRYENEEAVDDSQLPKDRFSAERLKGVDSTLKIQPAELGDSAVYLCASSLGWGGHRGFEQFFGPGTRLTVL.

The rearrangement uses TRBV30 and TRBJ2-4; the match to TRBD1 covers 9 bases. The CDR3 spans 13 residues. Germline CDR1 GTSNPN, CDR2 SVGIG (reference sequence). Germline trimming cut 8 bases from V and 9 bases from J; bases unmatched to any gene: 11. The CDR3 spells CAATQGAPGIQYF. CDR3 coding DNA: TGTGCCGCTACACAGGGGGCGCCGGGCATTCAGTACTTC.

J is TRBJ2-1 and V is TRBV7-3; D possibly corresponds to TRBD1 (6 bases). The CDR3 loop spans 16 amino acids. Germline V gene lookup returns CDR1 SGHTA and CDR2 FQGTGA. V was clipped by 1 base and J by 9 bases, with 19 bases between them. The CDR3 here is CASSLNGPGAQVEQFF. In DNA form, the CDR3 reads TGTGCCAGCAGCTTAAATGGGCCAGGGGCGCAAGTTGAGCAGTTCTTC.

The J gene is TRBJ2-3, the V gene TRBV30, with 8 bases matching TRBD2. From germline, CDR1 is GTSNPN and CDR2 SVGIG (reference sequence). The trim removed 5 bases at V and 2 bases at J, leaving 6 bases unmatched. The CDR3 sequence is 14 residues long. CDR3 nucleotides: TGTGCCTGGGGACCGGGGGGGGTCACAGATACGCAGTATTTT. Translation: CAWGPGGVTDTQYF.

The chain couples TRBV10-3 to TRBJ2-7, with 7 nucleotides matching TRBD1. With 3 bases clipped from V and 3 bases from J, the junction kept 2 bases outside the gene matches. The CDR3 consists of 13 residues. From germline, CDR1 is ENHRY and CDR2 SYGVKD. This chain's CDR3 is CAISDYRGYEQYF. The CDR3 DNA reads as TGTGCCATCAGTGACTACAGGGGCTACGAGCAGTACTTC.

The chain recombines TRBV7-9 with TRBJ2-6, with unresolved D. The germline V gene encodes CDR1 SEHNR and CDR2 FQNEAQ (reference sequence). With 5 bases removed from V and 1 base from J, the gap between germline ends came to 12 bases. CDR3 length: 16 amino acids. The CDR3 region has the DNA TGTGCCAGCAGCGATCACCTAGGTTCTGGGGCCAACGTCCTGACTTTC. It specifies CASSDHLGSGANVLTF. Together with reference TRBV7-9 and TRBJ2-6, the CDR3 gives the full variable domain: DTGVSQNPRHKITKRGQNVTFRCDPISEHNRLYWYRQTLGQGPEFLTYFQNEAQLEKSRLLSDRFSAERPKGSFSTLEIQRTEQGDSAMYLCASSDHLGSGANVLTFGAGSRLTVL.

The chain combines TRBV23-1 with TRBJ2-3, with TRBD2 matching 7 bases. TRBV23-1 is an open reading frame whose function is uncertain. CDR3 length equals 16 residues. J gave up 3 bases and V 0 bases, and 6 bases lay outside the gene matches. The chain's CDR3 is CASSQSGLAETDTQYF. CDR3 coding DNA: TGCGCCAGCAGTCAATCGGGCCTAGCGGAGACAGATACGCAGTATTTT.

This clone was counted a single time. The chain has TRBV15 and TRBJ1-3; weak D call: TRBD1 (5 bases). Germline V CDR1 and CDR2: LNHNV, YYDKDF (reference sequence). This CDR3 has 14 residues. Trimming pared 0 bases from V and 9 bases from J, leaving 12 bases between. CDR3 sequence reads: CATSRDRAGGTIYF. For the CDR3, the DNA is TGTGCCACCAGCAGAGATCGGGCCGGGGGCACCATATATTTT.

The chain couples TRBV7-2 to TRBJ2-7; TRBD2 matches 10 bases. CDR3 size: 14 residues. The V gene's germline CDR1 is SGHTA and CDR2 FQGNSA. Germline trimming cut 5 bases from V and 4 bases from J; bases unmatched to any gene: 5. CDR3 nucleotide sequence: TGTGCCAGCAGCCCCGGACTAGCGGCTTACGAGCAGTACTTC. This encodes CASSPGLAAYEQYF.

The genes are TRBV6-5 and TRBJ2-7, with 8 bases that match TRBD2. The CDR3 totals 15 residues. With 6 bases clipped from V and 2 bases from J, the junction kept 9 bases outside the gene matches. Germline V gene sequence: CDR1 MNHEY, CDR2 SVGAGI. Here the CDR3 DNA reads TGTGCCAGCAGGGACCAGCGGGAGAAGGCCTACGAGCAGTACTTC. Translated, it gives CASRDQREKAYEQYF.

This chain connects TRBV27 to TRBJ1-2; TRBD1 matches at 7 bases. The germline gives CDR1 MNHEY, CDR2 SMNVEV (reference sequence). CDR3 length: 13 amino acids. Trimming at V came to 6 bases and at J to 8 bases, leaving 9 bases not matched to a gene. CDR3 in amino acids: CASRQTGQGGYTF. The CDR3 DNA reads TGTGCCAGCAGACAGACAGGGCAGGGCGGCTACACCTTC.

This sequence joins TRBV30 and TRBJ2-6; possibly TRBD1 for D (5 bases). Germline CDR1 and CDR2: GTSNPN and SVGIG (reference sequence). This CDR3 region has 15 residues. Trimming shortened V by 3 bases and J by 4 bases, and 13 bases separated the two germline ends. The DNA of the CDR3 is TGTGCCTGGAGCCCCCCAGGGCTCGGGGCCAACGTCCTGACTTTC. Protein: CAWSPPGLGANVLTF.

As regards this clone: A read error may produce the germline difference seen at one junction end. This rearrangement joins TRBV4-1 to TRBJ2-3; weak D call: TRBD2 (5 bases). Germline assignment: CDR1 MGHRA and CDR2 YSYEKL. The CDR3 is made up of 11 amino acids. The CDR3 DNA reads as TGCGCCAGCAGCCAAGCTACCGGACTTCATTTT. Its protein is CASSQATGLHF.

V is TRBV7-9 and J is TRBJ2-1; the D gene is possibly TRBD1 (5 bases). V shed 1 base and J shed 2 bases, with 9 bases lying between them. The length of the CDR3 is 15 residues. Germline CDR1 is SEHNR and CDR2 is FQNEAQ (reference sequence). CDR3 bases: TGTGCCAGCAGCTTAGGACAGTTAGCCTACAATGAGCAGTTCTTC. Residues: CASSLGQLAYNEQFF.

This sequence joins TRBV25-1 and TRBJ2-7, with 9 bases lining up with TRBD1. Germline trimming cut 8 bases from V and 2 bases from J; bases unmatched to any gene: 10. This CDR3 has 15 residues. Germline V gene sequence: CDR1 MGHDK, CDR2 SYGVNS. CDR3 in DNA: TGTGCCAGCGCGGGACAGGGTGGGTTCACCTACGAGCAGTACTTC. It encodes CASAGQGGFTYEQYF.

This clone was counted once. This chain links TRBV6-5 with TRBJ2-5, with 13 bases fitting TRBD2. The CDR3 sequence is 16 residues long. Per the germline V gene, CDR1 is MNHEY and CDR2 is SVGAGI. V dropped 2 bases and J dropped 2; count of bases not matched to a gene: 2. CDR3 nucleotide sequence: TGTGCCAGCAGTTACGGACTAGCGGGGGTTCAAGAGACCCAGTACTTC. It is translated as CASSYGLAGVQETQYF.

The chain uses TRBV19 and TRBJ1-2; D gene uncertain. Deletions cut 3 bases from V and 1 base from J, with 6 bases between. The CDR3 is made up of 13 amino acids. Germline CDR1 LNHDA, CDR2 SQIVND (reference sequence). CDR3 sequence: CASSIKFNYGYTF. CDR3 bases: TGTGCCAGTAGTATTAAATTTAACTATGGCTACACCTTC.

This clone is a singleton in its sample. The V gene is TRBV6-2 or TRBV6-3, the J gene TRBJ2-4; 12 bases are shared with TRBD1. The CDR3 spans 16 residues. Germline-derived CDR1 and CDR2 are MNHEY and SVGEGT. Unmatched junction bases numbered 6, after V lost 2 bases and J lost 7 bases. CDR3 amino acids: CASSYQGQGARNIQYF. The CDR3 DNA reads TGTGCCAGCAGTTACCAGGGACAGGGGGCGCGGAACATTCAGTACTTC.

The rearrangement joins TRBV7-8 to TRBJ1-5, with TRBD1 matching 10 bases. Germline assignment: CDR1 SGHVS and CDR2 FQNEAQ. Trimming removed 2 bases from V and 1 base from J; junction bases left unmatched: 5. This CDR3 is 17 amino acids long. CDR3 DNA sequence: TGTGCCAGCAGCTTACTAACGGGACAGGGGAGCAATCAGCCCCAGCATTTT. As protein: CASSLLTGQGSNQPQHF.

The chain is built from TRBV29-1 and TRBJ2-2; TRBD1 matches at 9 bases. After removal of 7 bases from V and 6 bases from J, the junction contained 6 bases not matched to a gene. The CDR3 spans 13 residues. From germline, CDR1 is SQVTM and CDR2 ANQGSEA. DNA for the CDR3: TGCAGCGCCGGGACAGGGTGGTCCGGGGAGCTGTTTTTT. Its protein product is CSAGTGWSGELFF.

The rearrangement uses TRBV7-8 and TRBJ1-4; 10 bases map to TRBD1. Germline V CDR1 and CDR2: SGHVS, FQNEAQ. The CDR3 extends over 14 amino acids. V gave up 1 base and J gave up 9 bases; unmatched junction bases: 2. CDR3 DNA sequence: TGTGCCAGCAGCTTAGAGGACAGGGGGAAAAAACTGTTTTTT. Translating it yields CASSLEDRGKKLFF.

The gene calls are TRBV6-5 and TRBJ1-2; TRBD1 matches at 7 bases. The CDR3 has 15 residues. With 5 bases clipped from V and 2 bases from J, the junction kept 8 bases outside the gene matches. CDR1 is MNHEY and CDR2 is SVGAGI in the germline V gene. The CDR3 here is CASSTRDRANYGYTF. In DNA form, the CDR3 reads TGTGCCAGCAGTACACGGGACAGAGCAAACTATGGCTACACCTTC.